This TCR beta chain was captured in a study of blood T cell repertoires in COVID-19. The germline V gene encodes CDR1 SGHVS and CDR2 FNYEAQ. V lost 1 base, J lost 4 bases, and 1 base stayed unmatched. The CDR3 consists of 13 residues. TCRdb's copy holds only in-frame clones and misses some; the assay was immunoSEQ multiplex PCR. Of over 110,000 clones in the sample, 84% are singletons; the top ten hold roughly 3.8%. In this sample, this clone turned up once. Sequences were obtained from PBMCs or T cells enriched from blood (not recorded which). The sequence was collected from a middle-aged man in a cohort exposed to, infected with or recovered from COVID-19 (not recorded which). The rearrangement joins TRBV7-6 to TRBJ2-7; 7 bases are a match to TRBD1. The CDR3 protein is CASSLEQGYEQYF. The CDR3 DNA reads TGTGCCAGCAGCTTAGAACAGGGGTACGAGCAGTACTTC.